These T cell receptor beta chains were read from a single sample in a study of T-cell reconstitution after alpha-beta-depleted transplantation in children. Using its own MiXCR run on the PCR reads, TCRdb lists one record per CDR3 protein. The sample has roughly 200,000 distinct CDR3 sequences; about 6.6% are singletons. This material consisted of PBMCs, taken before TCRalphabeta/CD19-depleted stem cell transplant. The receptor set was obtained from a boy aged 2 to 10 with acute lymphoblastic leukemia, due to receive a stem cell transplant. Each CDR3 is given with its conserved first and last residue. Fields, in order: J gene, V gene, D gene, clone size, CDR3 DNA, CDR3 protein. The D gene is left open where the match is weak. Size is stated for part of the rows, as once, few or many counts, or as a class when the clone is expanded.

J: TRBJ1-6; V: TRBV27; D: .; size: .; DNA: TGTGCCAGCAGTTGGGGGACTGATAATTCACCCCTCCACTTT; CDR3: CASSWGTDNSPLHF
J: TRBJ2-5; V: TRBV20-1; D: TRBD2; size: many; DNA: TGCAGTGCTCCACTAGCGGGGGGGCATGAGACCCAGTACTTC; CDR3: CSAPLAGGHETQYF
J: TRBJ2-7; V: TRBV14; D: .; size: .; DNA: TGTGCCAGCAGCCAAGAAGGCGCGGGCCCGGACTACGAGCAGTACTTC; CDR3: CASSQEGAGPDYEQYF
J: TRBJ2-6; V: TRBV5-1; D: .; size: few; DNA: TGCGCCAGCTTTCCGGGACCACTCTGGACTGGGGCCAACGTCCTGACTTTC; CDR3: CASFPGPLWTGANVLTF
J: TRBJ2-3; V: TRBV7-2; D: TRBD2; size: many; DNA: TGTGCCAGCAGCCCTAGCGGGGGGGCTTCTGCAGATACGCAGTATTTT; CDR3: CASSPSGGASADTQYF
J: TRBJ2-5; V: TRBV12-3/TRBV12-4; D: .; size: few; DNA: TGTGCCAGCAGTTCCCCGGGCCAAGAGACCCAGTACTTC; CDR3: CASSSPGQETQYF
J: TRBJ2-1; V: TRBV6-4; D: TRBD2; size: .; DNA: TGTGCCAGCAGCCCGGGGGGGAACTCCTACAATGAGCAGTTCTTC; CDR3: CASSPGGNSYNEQFF
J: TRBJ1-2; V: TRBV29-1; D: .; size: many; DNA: TGCAGCGTTCAAGGGGCGGGCGGCTACACCTTC; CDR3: CSVQGAGGYTF
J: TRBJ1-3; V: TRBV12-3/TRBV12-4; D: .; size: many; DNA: TGTGCCAGCAGTCTAACAGGGCCCGGAAACACCATATATTTT; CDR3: CASSLTGPGNTIYF
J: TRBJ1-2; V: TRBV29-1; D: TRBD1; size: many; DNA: TGCAGCGTTGATGACTACAGGGGGTCTAACTATGGCTACACCTTC; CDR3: CSVDDYRGSNYGYTF
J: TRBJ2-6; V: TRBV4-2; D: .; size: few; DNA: TGTGCCAGCAGCCAAGATCCCGGCGGCTCTGGGGCCAACGTCCTGACTTTC; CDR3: CASSQDPGGSGANVLTF
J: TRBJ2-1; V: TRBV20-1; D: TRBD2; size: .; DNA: TGCAGTGCTAGATCTGAGGGTAGTGGACTAGCGGGTTGGTATGAGCAGTTCTTC; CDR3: CSARSEGSGLAGWYEQFF
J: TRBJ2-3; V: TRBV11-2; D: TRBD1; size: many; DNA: TGTGCCAGCAGCTTAACCCTTTACAGGGGGCGGGAAGTGCGGACGCAGTATTTT; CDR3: CASSLTLYRGREVRTQYF
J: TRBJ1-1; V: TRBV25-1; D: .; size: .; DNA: TGTGCCAGCAGTGGCTTAAAGAACACTGAAGCTTTCTTT; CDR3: CASSGLKNTEAFF
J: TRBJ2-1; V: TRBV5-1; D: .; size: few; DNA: TGCGCCAGCAGCCCGGTTGCCGGCTCCTACAATGAGCAGTTCTTC; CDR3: CASSPVAGSYNEQFF
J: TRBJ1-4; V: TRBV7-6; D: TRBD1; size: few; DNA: TGTGCCAGCAGCTTAGCGGGGACAGGGGCGACTAATGAAAAACTGTTTTTT; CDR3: CASSLAGTGATNEKLFF
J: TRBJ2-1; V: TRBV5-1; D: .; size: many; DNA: TGCGCCAGCAGCTTTGAGGACGGCGGGACAGAGCAGTTCTTC; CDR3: CASSFEDGGTEQFF